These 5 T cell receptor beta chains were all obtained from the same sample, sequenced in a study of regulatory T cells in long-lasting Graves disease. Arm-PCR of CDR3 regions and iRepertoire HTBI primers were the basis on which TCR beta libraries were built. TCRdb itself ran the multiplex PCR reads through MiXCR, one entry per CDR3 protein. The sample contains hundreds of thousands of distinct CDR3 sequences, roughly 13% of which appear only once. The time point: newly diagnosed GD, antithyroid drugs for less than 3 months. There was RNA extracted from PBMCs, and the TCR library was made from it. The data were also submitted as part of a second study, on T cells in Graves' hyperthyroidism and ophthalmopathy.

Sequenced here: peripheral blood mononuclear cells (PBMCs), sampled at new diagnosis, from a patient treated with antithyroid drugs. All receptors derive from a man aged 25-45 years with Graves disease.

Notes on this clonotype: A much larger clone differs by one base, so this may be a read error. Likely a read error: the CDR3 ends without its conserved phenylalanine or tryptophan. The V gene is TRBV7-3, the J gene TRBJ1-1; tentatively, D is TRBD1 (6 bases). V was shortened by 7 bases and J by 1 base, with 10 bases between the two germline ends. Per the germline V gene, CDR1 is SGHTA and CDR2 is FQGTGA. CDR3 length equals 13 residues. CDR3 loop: CASKEGGNTEAFS. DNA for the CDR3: TGTGCCAGCAAGGAGGGGGGGAACACTGAAGCTTTCTCT.

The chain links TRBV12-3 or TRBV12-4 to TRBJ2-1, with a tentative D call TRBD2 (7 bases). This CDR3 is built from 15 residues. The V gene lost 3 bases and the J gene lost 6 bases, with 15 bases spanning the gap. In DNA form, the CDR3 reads TGTGCCAGCAGTTTTAGGGGGGGAGAGGGCAATGAGCAGTTCTTC. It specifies CASSFRGGEGNEQFF.

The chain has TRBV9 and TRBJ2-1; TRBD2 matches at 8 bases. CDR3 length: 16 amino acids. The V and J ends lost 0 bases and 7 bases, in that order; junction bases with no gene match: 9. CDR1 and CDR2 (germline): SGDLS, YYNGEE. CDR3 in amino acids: CASSVGGSGTRNEQFF. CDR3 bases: TGTGCCAGCAGCGTAGGCGGTAGCGGGACCAGAAATGAGCAGTTCTTC.

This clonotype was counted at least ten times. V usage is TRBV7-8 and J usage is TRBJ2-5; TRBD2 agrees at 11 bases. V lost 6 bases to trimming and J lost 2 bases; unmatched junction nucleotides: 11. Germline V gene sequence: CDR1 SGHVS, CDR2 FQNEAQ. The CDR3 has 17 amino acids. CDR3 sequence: CASSRLAGGSGQETQYF. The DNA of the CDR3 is TGTGCCAGCAGTCGTCTAGCGGGAGGTTCGGGTCAAGAGACCCAGTACTTC.

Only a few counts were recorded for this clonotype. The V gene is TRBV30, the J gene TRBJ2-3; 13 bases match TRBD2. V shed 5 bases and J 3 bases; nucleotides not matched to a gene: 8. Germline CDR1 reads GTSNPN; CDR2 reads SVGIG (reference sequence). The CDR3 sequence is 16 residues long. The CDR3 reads CAWGGLAGLATDTQYF. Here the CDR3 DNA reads TGTGCCTGGGGGGGACTAGCGGGATTGGCGACAGATACGCAGTATTTT.